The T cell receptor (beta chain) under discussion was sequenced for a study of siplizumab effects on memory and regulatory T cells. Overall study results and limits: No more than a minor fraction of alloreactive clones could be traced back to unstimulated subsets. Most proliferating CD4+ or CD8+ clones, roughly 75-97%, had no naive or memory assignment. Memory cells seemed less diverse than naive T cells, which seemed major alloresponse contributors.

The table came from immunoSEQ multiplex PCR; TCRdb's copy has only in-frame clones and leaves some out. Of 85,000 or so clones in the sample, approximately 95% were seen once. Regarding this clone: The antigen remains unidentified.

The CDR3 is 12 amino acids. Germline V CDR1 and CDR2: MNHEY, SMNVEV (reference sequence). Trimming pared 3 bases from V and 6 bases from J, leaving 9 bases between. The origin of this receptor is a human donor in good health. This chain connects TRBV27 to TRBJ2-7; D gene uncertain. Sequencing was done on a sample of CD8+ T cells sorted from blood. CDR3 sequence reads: CASSFGPAEQYF. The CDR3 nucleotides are TGTGCCAGCAGTTTTGGCCCCGCCGAGCAGTACTTC.